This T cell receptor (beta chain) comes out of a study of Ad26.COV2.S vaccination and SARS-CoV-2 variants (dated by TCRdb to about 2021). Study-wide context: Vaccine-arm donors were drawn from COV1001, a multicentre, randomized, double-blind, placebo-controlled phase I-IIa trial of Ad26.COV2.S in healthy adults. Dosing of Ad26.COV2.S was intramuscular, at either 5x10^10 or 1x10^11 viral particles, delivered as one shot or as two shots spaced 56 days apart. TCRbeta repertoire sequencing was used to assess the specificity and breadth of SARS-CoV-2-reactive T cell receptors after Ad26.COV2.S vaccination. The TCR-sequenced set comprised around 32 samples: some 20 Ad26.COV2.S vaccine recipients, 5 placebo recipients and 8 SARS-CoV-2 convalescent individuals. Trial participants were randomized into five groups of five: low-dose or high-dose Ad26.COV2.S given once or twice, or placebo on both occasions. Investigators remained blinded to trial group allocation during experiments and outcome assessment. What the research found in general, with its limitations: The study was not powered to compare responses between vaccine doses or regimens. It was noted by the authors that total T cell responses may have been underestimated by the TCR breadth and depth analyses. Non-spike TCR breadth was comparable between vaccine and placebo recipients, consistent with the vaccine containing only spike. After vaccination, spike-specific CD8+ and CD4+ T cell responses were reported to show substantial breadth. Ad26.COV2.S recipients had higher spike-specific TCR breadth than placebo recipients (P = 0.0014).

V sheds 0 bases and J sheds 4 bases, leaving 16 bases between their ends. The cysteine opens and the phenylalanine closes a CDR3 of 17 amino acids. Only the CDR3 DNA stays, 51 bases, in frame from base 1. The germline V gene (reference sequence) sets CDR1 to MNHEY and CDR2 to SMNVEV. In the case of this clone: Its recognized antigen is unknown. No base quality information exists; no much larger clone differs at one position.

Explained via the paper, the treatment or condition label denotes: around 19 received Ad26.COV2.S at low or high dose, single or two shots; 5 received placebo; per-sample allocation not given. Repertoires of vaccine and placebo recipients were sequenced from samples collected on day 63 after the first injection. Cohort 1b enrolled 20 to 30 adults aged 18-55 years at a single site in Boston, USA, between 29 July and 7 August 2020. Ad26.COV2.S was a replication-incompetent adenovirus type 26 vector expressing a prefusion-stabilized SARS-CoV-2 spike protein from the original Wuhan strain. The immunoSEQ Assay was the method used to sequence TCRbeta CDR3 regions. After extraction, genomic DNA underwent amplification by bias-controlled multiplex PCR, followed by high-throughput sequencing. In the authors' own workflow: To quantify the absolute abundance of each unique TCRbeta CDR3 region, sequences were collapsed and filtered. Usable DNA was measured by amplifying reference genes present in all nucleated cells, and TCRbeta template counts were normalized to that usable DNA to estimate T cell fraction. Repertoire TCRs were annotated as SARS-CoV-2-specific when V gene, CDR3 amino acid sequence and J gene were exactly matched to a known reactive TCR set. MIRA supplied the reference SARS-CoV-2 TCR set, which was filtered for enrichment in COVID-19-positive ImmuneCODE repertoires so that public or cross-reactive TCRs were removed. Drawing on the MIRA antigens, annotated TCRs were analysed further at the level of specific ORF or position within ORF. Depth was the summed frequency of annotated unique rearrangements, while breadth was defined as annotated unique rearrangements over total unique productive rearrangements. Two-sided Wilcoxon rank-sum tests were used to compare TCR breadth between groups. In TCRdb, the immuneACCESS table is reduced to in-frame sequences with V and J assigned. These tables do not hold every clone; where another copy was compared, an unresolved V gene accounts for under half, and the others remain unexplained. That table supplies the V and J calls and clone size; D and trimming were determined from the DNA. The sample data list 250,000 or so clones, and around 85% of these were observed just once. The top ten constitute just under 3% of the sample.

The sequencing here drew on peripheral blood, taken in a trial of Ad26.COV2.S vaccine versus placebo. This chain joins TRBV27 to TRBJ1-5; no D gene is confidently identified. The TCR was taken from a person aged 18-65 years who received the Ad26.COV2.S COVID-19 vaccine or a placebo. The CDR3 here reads CASSLSFIRQTNQPQHF. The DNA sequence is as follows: TGTGCCAGCAGTTTATCGTTTATTCGGCAGACTAATCAGCCCCAGCATTTT.